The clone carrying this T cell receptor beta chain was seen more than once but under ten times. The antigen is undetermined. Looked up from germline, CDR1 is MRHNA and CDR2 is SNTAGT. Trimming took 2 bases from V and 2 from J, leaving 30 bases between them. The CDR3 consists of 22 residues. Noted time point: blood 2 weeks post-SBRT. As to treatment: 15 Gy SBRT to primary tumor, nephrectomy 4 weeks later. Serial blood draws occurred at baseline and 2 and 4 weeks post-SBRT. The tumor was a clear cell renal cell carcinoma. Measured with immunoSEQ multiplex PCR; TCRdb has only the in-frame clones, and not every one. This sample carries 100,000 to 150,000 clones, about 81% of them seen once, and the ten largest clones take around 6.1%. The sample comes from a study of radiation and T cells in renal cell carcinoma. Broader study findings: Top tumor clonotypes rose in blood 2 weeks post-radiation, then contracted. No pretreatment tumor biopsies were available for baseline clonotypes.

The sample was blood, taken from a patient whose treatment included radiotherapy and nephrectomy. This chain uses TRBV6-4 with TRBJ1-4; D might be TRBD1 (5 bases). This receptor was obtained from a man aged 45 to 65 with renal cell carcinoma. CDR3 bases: TGTGCCAGCAGTGACCCATCGCACGTAAATAGGACGGGACGGGGCACTAATGAAAAACTGTTTTTT. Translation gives CASSDPSHVNRTGRGTNEKLFF.